Listed below are T cell receptor beta chains from one sample, sequenced in a study of blood T cells in healthy people across ages. TCRdb passed the 5' RACE reads through MiXCR, listing each CDR3 protein once. The sample includes about 800,000 distinct CDR3 sequences, over 45% of them seen just once. Sample: blood. Receptor source: a man under 40 in good health. Each CDR3 is given with its conserved first and last residue. A D gene is named only where the DNA matches it firmly. A clone size is listed for some rows: how often the clone was seen (once, few, many), or a class if it is expanded.

TRBV12-3/TRBV12-4	14	NA	TRBJ2-1	NA	CASRKQVSYNEQFF	TGTGCCAGCCGCAAGCAGGTCTCCTACAATGAGCAGTTCTTC
TRBV6-2/TRBV6-3	15	NA	TRBJ2-7	NA	CASSYADPSYYEQYF	TGTGCCAGCAGTTACGCTGATCCCTCGTATTACGAGCAGTACTTC
TRBV10-3	14	NA	TRBJ2-1	TRBD2	CAISREGQGNEQFF	TGTGCCATCAGCCGGGAGGGCCAGGGGAATGAGCAGTTCTTC
TRBV7-2	15	NA	TRBJ2-5	NA	CASRLRQSGFETQYF	TGTGCCAGCAGGTTGAGACAGTCCGGGTTCGAGACCCAGTACTTC
TRBV5-1	13	NA	TRBJ1-2	NA	CASSQEPIYGYTF	TGCGCCAGCTCACAGGAACCGATATATGGCTACACCTTC
TRBV29-1	13	NA	TRBJ2-5	TRBD1	CSVDPTGAETQYF	TGCAGCGTTGACCCGACAGGGGCGGAGACCCAGTACTTC
TRBV13	17	NA	TRBJ2-1	NA	CASSLGLLGSPYNEQFF	TGTGCCAGCAGCTTAGGTCTGCTGGGTAGTCCCTACAATGAGCAGTTCTTC
TRBV15	14	NA	TRBJ2-7	NA	CATGGGDRSYEQYF	TGTGCCACGGGAGGCGGGGACCGTTCCTACGAGCAGTACTTC
TRBV29-1	14	few	TRBJ2-1	TRBD2	CSVTPAGAYNEQFF	TGCAGCGTGACTCCGGCGGGGGCCTACAATGAGCAGTTCTTC
TRBV29-1	13	NA	TRBJ2-3	TRBD1	CSARIWTGDTQYF	TGCAGCGCCCGGATCTGGACAGGAGATACGCAGTATTTT
TRBV3-1	21	NA	TRBJ1-2	NA	CASSQDLGSFQRPRRDYGYTF	TGTGCCAGCAGCCAAGATCTCGGGTCTTTTCAGAGGCCCAGGAGAGACTATGGCTACACCTTC
TRBV7-2	18	NA	TRBJ2-3	TRBD2	CASSQGLAGGPSTDTQYF	TGTGCCAGCAGCCAAGGACTAGCGGGGGGGCCGAGCACAGATACGCAGTATTTT
TRBV6-5	11	NA	TRBJ2-5	NA	CASSTFEEQYF	TGTGCCAGCAGTACCTTTGAGGAGCAGTACTTC
TRBV18	14	NA	TRBJ1-2	NA	CASSPREGLIGYTF	TGTGCCAGCTCACCACGGGAGGGATTGATCGGCTACACCTTC
TRBV28	15	NA	TRBJ2-5	TRBD1	CASSPRTGGGETQYF	TGTGCCAGCAGTCCCCGGACAGGTGGGGGAGAGACCCAGTACTTC
TRBV5-1	17	NA	TRBJ2-3	TRBD2	CASSLGLSGRLTGTQYF	TGCGCCAGCAGCTTGGGTCTTAGCGGGAGACTCACAGGTACGCAGTATTTT
TRBV24-1	16	once	TRBJ2-7	NA	CATSDLVNRFSGEQYF	TGTGCCACCAGTGATTTGGTTAACAGGTTTTCGGGAGAGCAGTACTTC
TRBV7-2	16	NA	TRBJ2-7	NA	CASSGSAGYRPYEQYF	TGTGCCAGCAGCGGCTCGGCAGGGTATCGGCCCTACGAGCAGTACTTC
TRBV20-1	17	NA	TRBJ2-7	NA	CSATEPASPTYSYEQYF	TGCAGTGCGACTGAACCAGCTTCCCCAACGTACTCCTACGAGCAGTACTTC
TRBV28	16	NA	TRBJ1-1	NA	CASSPSSVTGNTEAFF	TGTGCCAGCAGTCCTTCATCGGTTACTGGGAACACTGAAGCTTTCTTT
TRBV29-1	14	NA	TRBJ2-1	NA	CSVEVREFGYEQFF	TGCAGCGTTGAAGTTCGGGAATTCGGCTACGAGCAGTTCTTC
TRBV4-3	14	NA	TRBJ2-5	NA	CASSQSRDLGTQYF	TGCGCCAGCAGCCAAAGCCGGGACCTGGGGACCCAGTACTTC
TRBV29-1	11	few	TRBJ2-7	TRBD1	CSGRDRDEQYF	TGCAGCGGCCGAGACAGGGACGAGCAGTACTTC
TRBV7-8	16	once	TRBJ2-2	NA	CASSLPSGAVTGELFF	TGTGCCAGCAGCTTGCCCTCGGGGGCGGTCACCGGGGAGCTGTTTTTT
TRBV5-1	18	once	TRBJ1-2	TRBD1	CASSLVTRGTGEAIGYTF	TGCGCCAGCAGCTTGGTCACACGGGGGACAGGCGAGGCGATCGGCTACACCTTC